Following are 17 T cell receptor beta chains from one sample sequenced in a study of cytomegalovirus exposure and HLA in healthy donors. Primers: 60 Vbeta forward and 13 Jbeta reverse. Profiled with immunoSEQ multiplex PCR; TCRdb holds only in-frame clones, not every one. The sample holds approximately 74,000 clones; 70% to 90% are singletons and the top ten take around 3%. The sequenced sample was PBMCs. These receptors came from a young woman in good health and CMV-seronegative.

The J gene is TRBJ1-4, the V gene TRBV5-6; D is undetermined. The CDR3 totals 16 residues. The V and J ends lost 3 bases and 3 bases respectively, with 15 bases between them. The germline V gene encodes CDR1 SGHDT and CDR2 YYEEEE. Here the CDR3 DNA reads TGTGCCAGCAGCTCTCCTATTGAGTCTCCTAATGAAAAACTGTTTTTT. Its protein is CASSSPIESPNEKLFF.

This chain uses TRBV10-2 with TRBJ1-2; TRBD1 matches 7 bases. Germline V gives CDR1 WSHSY, CDR2 SAAADI. This CDR3 has 12 amino acids. The V gene end was trimmed by 8 bases and the J gene end by 3 bases; junction bases not matched to a gene: 3. The CDR3 bases are TGCGCCAGCTCGCAGGGGGACTATGGCTACACCTTC. As protein: CASSQGDYGYTF.

The rearrangement uses TRBV7-2 and TRBJ2-7; 9 bases agree with TRBD2. The CDR3 is 14 amino acids. CDR1 SGHTA and CDR2 FQGNSA come from the germline V gene. Trimming at V came to 3 bases and at J to 5 bases, leaving 5 bases not matched to a gene. The CDR3 region is CASSLGTSIDEQYF. In DNA form, the CDR3 reads TGTGCCAGCAGCTTGGGGACTAGCATCGACGAGCAGTACTTC. Using reference TRBV7-2 and TRBJ2-7 for the parts outside the CDR3, the full variable domain is GAGVSQSPSNKVTEKGKDVELRCDPISGHTALYWYRQSLGQGLEFLIYFQGNSAPDKSGLPSDRFSAERTGGSVSTLTIQRTQQEDSAVYLCASSLGTSIDEQYFGPGTRLTVT.

The chain carries TRBV30 and TRBJ2-7; 8 bases align to TRBD1. Germline assignment: CDR1 GTSNPN and CDR2 SVGIG (reference sequence). There are 13 residues in the CDR3. The V and J ends lost 8 bases and 3 bases, in that order; junction bases with no gene match: 9. The CDR3 sequence is CASTSGTGYEQYF. DNA of the CDR3: TGTGCCAGCACCTCCGGGACAGGCTACGAGCAGTACTTC. Based on the CDR3 plus reference TRBV30 and TRBJ2-7, the full variable domain is SQTIHQWPATLVQPVGSPLSLECTVEGTSNPNLYWYRQAAGRGLQLLFYSVGIGQISSEVPQNLSASRPQDRQFILSSKKLLLSDSGFYLCASTSGTGYEQYFGPGTRLTVT.

The gene calls are TRBV5-4 and TRBJ2-1; 9 nucleotides align to TRBD2. Losses at the gene ends were 7 bases for V and 5 bases for J; bases not matched to a gene: 10. Per germline, CDR1 SGHNT and CDR2 YYREEE (reference sequence). The CDR3 totals 15 residues. The CDR3 loop is CASFPTSGPHNEQFF. The CDR3 DNA reads as TGTGCCAGCTTCCCGACTAGCGGACCCCACAATGAGCAGTTCTTC.

CDR3 residues: CASSPSYTGELFF. DNA for the CDR3: TGTGCCAGCTCACCTAGCTACACCGGGGAGCTGTTTTTT. The chain joins TRBV18 to TRBJ2-2; D is uncertain. Germline V gives CDR1 KGHSH, CDR2 LQKENI. The CDR3 has 13 residues. Deletions cut 3 bases from V and 3 bases from J, with 5 bases between.

This rearrangement joins TRBV11-2 to TRBJ1-2, with unresolved D. CDR3 length: 13 residues. Germline V gene sequence: CDR1 SGHAT, CDR2 FQNNGV. Between the trimmed V and J ends, which lost 1 base and 13 bases, there was a span of 16 bases. The CDR3 DNA follows: TGTGCCAGCAGCTTAGTACAGATGGAGGCACGCACCTTC. This translates into CASSLVQMEARTF.

Remarks on this clone: A junction end diverges from the germline sequence, so it may reflect a read error. Other DNA sequences of this sample code for an identical CDR3. This chain joins TRBV13 and TRBJ1-1; the D is unclear. CDR3 length: 15 amino acids. From germline, CDR1 is PRHDT and CDR2 FYEKMQ (reference sequence). CDR3 DNA sequence: TGTGCCAGCAGCCCCATCCGACTTACGAACACCGAAGCTTTCTTT. It yields the protein CASSPIRLTNTEAFF. Full variable domain (rest looked up from reference TRBV13 and TRBJ1-1): AAGVIQSPRHLIKEKRETATLKCYPIPRHDTVYWYQQGPGQDPQFLISFYEKMQSDKGSIPDRFSAQQFSDYHSELNMSSLELGDSALYFCASSPIRLTNTEAFFGQGTRLTVV.

The chain carries TRBV29-1 and TRBJ2-7; 9 bases are shared with TRBD1. Trimming cost V 7 bases and J 2 bases; bases outside gene matches: 3. The CDR3 has 12 amino acids. The V gene's germline CDR1 is SQVTM and CDR2 ANQGSEA. The chain's CDR3 is CSGRTGAYEQYF. In nucleotides, the CDR3 is TGCAGCGGGCGGACAGGGGCCTACGAGCAGTACTTC.

The chain joins TRBV19 to TRBJ2-1; tentative D call: TRBD2 (5 bases). Germline CDR1 reads LNHDA; CDR2 reads SQIVND (reference sequence). V gave up 2 bases and J gave up 5 bases, with 19 bases separating them. The CDR3 has 17 residues. Here the CDR3 reads CASSILTEGPGNNEQFF. As DNA, the CDR3 is TGTGCCAGTAGTATACTGACCGAGGGCCCCGGAAACAATGAGCAGTTCTTC.

The V and J genes are TRBV4-3 and TRBJ2-1, with 8 positions matching TRBD2. J was trimmed by 1 base and V by 1 base; bases with no gene match: 6. The CDR3 length is 17 residues. Germline CDR1 reads LGHNA; CDR2 reads YSLEER. CDR3 loop: CASSQGPGGGSYNEQFF. The CDR3 DNA reads as TGCGCCAGCAGCCAAGGTCCGGGGGGGGGATCCTACAATGAGCAGTTCTTC.

This clone was detected once. The DNA for the CDR3 is TGCGCCAGCAGCTTGGGGGGAGGGGCAGGGGCCCAAGAGACCCAGTACTTC. This encodes CASSLGGGAGAQETQYF. The chain carries TRBV5-1 and TRBJ2-5; a possible D gene is TRBD2 (7 bases). Trimming stripped 0 bases from V and 1 base from J, with 16 bases between. CDR3 length equals 17 residues. The germline V gene has CDR1 SGHRS and CDR2 YFSETQ.

V is TRBV10-3 and J is TRBJ2-5; possibly TRBD2 for D (6 bases). Germline-derived CDR1 and CDR2 are ENHRY and SYGVKD. This CDR3 has 16 amino acids. Deletions cut 4 bases from V and 1 base from J, with 16 bases between. CDR3 in DNA: TGTGCCATCAGTGGCCTTGTCCGGGGGACCCAAGAGACCCAGTACTTC. Its translation is CAISGLVRGTQETQYF.

The rearrangement links TRBV5-4 to TRBJ2-7, with TRBD2 matching over 7 bases. Per germline, CDR1 SGHNT and CDR2 YYREEE (reference sequence). V trimming: 0 bases; J trimming: 0 bases; junction bases outside the gene matches: 6. The CDR3 runs 16 residues. The chain's CDR3 is CASSLELASGSYEQYF. CDR3 sequence (DNA): TGTGCCAGCAGCTTGGAACTGGCTAGCGGCTCCTACGAGCAGTACTTC.

This chain uses TRBV6-6 with TRBJ1-2; a weak D match, TRBD1 (6 bases). Trimming cost V 8 bases and J 4 bases, with 11 bases left between them. Germline V gives CDR1 MNHNY, CDR2 SVGAGI (reference sequence). The CDR3 runs 12 residues. The CDR3 spells CASSGVGYGYTF. The CDR3 nucleotides are TGTGCCAGCTCAGGGGTTGGCTATGGCTACACCTTC.

V gene TRBV6-1 combines with J gene TRBJ2-5; no clear D gene. This CDR3 has 13 residues. Germline V gives CDR1 MNHNS, CDR2 SASEGT. V was trimmed by 7 bases and J by 0 bases, leaving 9 bases between them. The CDR3 region is CASMARYQETQYF. The CDR3 DNA sequence: TGTGCCAGCATGGCCAGATACCAAGAGACCCAGTACTTC.

The chain carries TRBV6-6 and TRBJ1-2; possibly TRBD1 for D (5 bases). There are 15 residues in the CDR3. Germline-derived CDR1 and CDR2 are MNHNY and SVGAGI (reference sequence). V lost 6 bases to trimming and J lost 2 bases, with 16 bases between them. The CDR3 loop reads CASSLGGGANYGYTF. In DNA, the CDR3 is TGTGCCAGCAGCCTCGGCGGGGGTGCAAACTATGGCTACACCTTC.